The 14 T cell receptor beta chains below all came from one sample that was sequenced in a study of blood T cells in healthy people across ages. Combining a sample-barcoded 5' primer with a J-beta primer mix, a second PCR ran for roughly 7 to 11 cycles. TCRdb redid the calling of the 5' RACE reads with MiXCR, one entry per CDR3 protein. The sample lists about 1.6 million distinct CDR3 sequences, 30% to 40% occurring once. The source material was blood. Receptor source: a woman in her 30s in good health.

The chain has TRBV5-5 and TRBJ1-2; TRBD1 agrees at 9 bases. Germline V gene data show CDR1 as SGHKS and CDR2 as YYEKEE (reference sequence). The CDR3 runs to 18 residues. With 1 base clipped from V and 7 bases from J, the junction kept 17 bases outside the gene matches. CDR3 nucleotide sequence: TGTGCCAGCAGCTTGTCACCCGGGACAGGGCCAGCGGCCCGTGGCTACACCTTC. This sequence encodes CASSLSPGTGPAARGYTF. The full variable domain, with the rest looked up from reference TRBV5-5 and TRBJ1-2, is DAGVTQSPTHLIKTRGQQVTLRCSPISGHKSVSWYQQVLGQGPQFIFQYYEKEERGRGNFPDRFSARQFPNYSSELNVNALLLGDSALYLCASSLSPGTGPAARGYTFGSGTRLTVV.

The chain recombines TRBV29-1 with TRBJ1-4, with D maybe TRBD1 (6 bases). Trimming shortened V by 7 bases and J by 7 bases, and 16 bases separated the two germline ends. Germline CDR1 is SQVTM and CDR2 is ANQGSEA. This CDR3 has 13 amino acids. The CDR3 sequence: CSAQRGAGEKLFF. CDR3 DNA sequence: TGCAGCGCTCAACGGGGGGCGGGTGAAAAACTGTTTTTT.

About this clonotype itself: A much larger clone differs from this one at a single base, so this may be a read error. The chain recombines TRBV9 with TRBJ2-1; TRBD1 matches 7 bases. Per germline, CDR1 SGDLS and CDR2 YYNGEE. The ends lost 4 bases at V and 13 bases at J; junction bases unmatched: 14. The CDR3 spans 14 residues. CDR3 in DNA: TGTGCCAGCAGCCCCCGACAGGGAATGGAGACCCAGTTCTTC. Encoded protein: CASSPRQGMETQFF.

This clonotype has a handful of counts. The chain is built from TRBV15 and TRBJ2-1; D ambiguous. Germline assignment: CDR1 LNHNV and CDR2 YYDKDF (reference sequence). The CDR3 length is 14 residues. Trimming shortened V by 1 base and J by 6 bases, and 10 bases separated the two germline ends. The CDR3 loop is CATSRVGESNEQFF. In DNA form, the CDR3 reads TGTGCCACCAGCAGAGTCGGTGAGAGCAATGAGCAGTTCTTC.

This clonotype appeared many times. This chain links TRBV29-1 with TRBJ2-5; D call uncertain. The V gene lost 4 bases and the J gene lost 6 bases, with 6 bases spanning the gap. The CDR3 sequence is 10 residues long. The germline gives CDR1 SQVTM, CDR2 ANQGSEA. CDR3 sequence reads: CSVAEKTQYF. CDR3 nucleotides: TGCAGCGTTGCTGAGAAGACCCAGTACTTC.

The chain is built from TRBV6-1 and TRBJ1-2; D is unclear. CDR1 is MNHNS and CDR2 is SASEGT in the germline V gene. V lost 6 bases to trimming and J lost 8 bases, with 7 bases between them. CDR3 length: 10 residues. The CDR3, as DNA: TGTGCCAGCAGACGTGAGGGCTACACCTTC. It yields the protein CASRREGYTF.

This clonotype showed up just a few times. This rearrangement joins TRBV11-2 to TRBJ2-1; D might be TRBD1 (7 bases). Germline V gene data show CDR1 as SGHAT and CDR2 as FQNNGV. This CDR3 has 17 residues. Between the trimmed V and J ends, which lost 4 bases and 6 bases, there was a span of 22 bases. For the CDR3, the DNA is TGTGCCAGCAGCTCCTCTGCAGGGGGGCGATTTGTCAATGAGCAGTTCTTC. Amino acid sequence: CASSSSAGGRFVNEQFF.

This clonotype was found a few times. V and J are TRBV12-3 or TRBV12-4 and TRBJ2-1, with D tentatively TRBD1 (6 bases). Trimming took off 2 bases at V and 8 bases at J, with 13 bases between the two ends. There are 14 residues in the CDR3. The CDR3 is CASSLRGIAYEQFF. The DNA for the CDR3 is TGTGCCAGCAGTTTAAGGGGGATCGCGTATGAGCAGTTCTTC.

This clonotype appeared many times. At one end, the junction sequence differs from germline, possibly due to a read error. The chain employs TRBV5-1 and TRBJ2-7; no firm D call. Germline V gives CDR1 SGHRS, CDR2 YFSETQ. The CDR3 runs 13 residues. CDR3 nucleotide sequence: TGTGCCAGCAGCTTGGACGGAACCTACGAGCAGTACTTC. Protein sequence: CASSLDGTYEQYF. Filled out from reference TRBV5-1 and TRBJ2-7, the complete variable domain reads KAGVTQTPRYLIKTRGQQVTLSCSPISGHRSVSWYQQTPGQGLQFLFEYFSETQRNKGNFPGRFSGRQFSNSRSEMNVSTLELGDSALYLCASSLDGTYEQYFGPGTRLTVT.

The chain employs TRBV20-1 and TRBJ1-2, with a weak D call TRBD1 (5 bases). Germline CDR1 and CDR2: DFQATT and SNEGSKA (reference sequence). The CDR3 is 14 residues long. V lost 5 bases to trimming and J lost 2 bases, with 15 bases between them. Here the CDR3 reads CSAAPGGTNYGYTF. For the CDR3, the DNA is TGCAGTGCTGCCCCCGGGGGGACGAACTATGGCTACACCTTC.

The genes are TRBV3-1 and TRBJ2-1; D may be TRBD2 (5 bases). V dropped 6 bases and J dropped 6 bases, with 15 bases sitting between them. This CDR3 has 14 amino acids. CDR1 is LGHDT and CDR2 is YNNKEL in the germline V gene (reference sequence). CDR3 in amino acids: CASSSGVARNEQFF. The DNA for the CDR3 is TGTGCCAGCAGTTCCGGGGTAGCTCGCAATGAGCAGTTCTTC.

A note on this clonotype: A read error may produce the germline difference seen at one junction end. The chain has TRBV28 and TRBJ1-2; D is unclear. The CDR3 loop spans 13 amino acids. Germline-derived CDR1 and CDR2 are MDHEN and SYDVKM. CDR3 nucleotides: TGTGCCAGCAGTTTAGGAGCTAACCATGGCTACACCTTC. Translated, it gives CASSLGANHGYTF.

The V and J genes are TRBV12-3 or TRBV12-4 and TRBJ1-2, with unresolved D. This CDR3 is built from 12 residues. The V gene lost 6 bases and the J gene lost 2 bases, with 7 bases spanning the gap. CDR3 loop: CASSPENYGYTF. The DNA for the CDR3 is TGTGCCAGCAGCCCCGAGAACTATGGCTACACCTTC.

This clonotype turned up a few times. The chain has TRBV20-1 and TRBJ1-5; weak D call: TRBD1 (5 bases). CDR1 is DFQATT, CDR2 SNEGSKA, per germline (reference sequence). The CDR3 is made up of 15 amino acids. Trimming shortened V by 0 bases and J by 2 bases, and 11 bases separated the two germline ends. CDR3: CSARDRDSGNQPQHF. CDR3 nucleotide sequence: TGCAGTGCTAGAGATCGCGACAGCGGCAATCAGCCCCAGCATTTT.